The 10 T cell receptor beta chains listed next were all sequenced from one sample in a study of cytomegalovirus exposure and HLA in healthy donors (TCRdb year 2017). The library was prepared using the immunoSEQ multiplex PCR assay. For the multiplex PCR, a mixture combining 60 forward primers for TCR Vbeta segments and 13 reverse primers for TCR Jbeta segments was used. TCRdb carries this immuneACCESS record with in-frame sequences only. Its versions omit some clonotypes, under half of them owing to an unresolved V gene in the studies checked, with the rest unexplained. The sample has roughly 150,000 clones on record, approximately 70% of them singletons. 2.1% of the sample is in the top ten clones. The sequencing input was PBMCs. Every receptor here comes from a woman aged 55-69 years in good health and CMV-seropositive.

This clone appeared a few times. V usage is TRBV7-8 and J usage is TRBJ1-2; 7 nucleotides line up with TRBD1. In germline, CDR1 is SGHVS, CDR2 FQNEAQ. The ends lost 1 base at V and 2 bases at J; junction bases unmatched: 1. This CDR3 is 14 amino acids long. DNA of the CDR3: TGTGCCAGCAGCTTAGGGGACAGAAACTATGGCTACACCTTC. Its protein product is CASSLGDRNYGYTF.

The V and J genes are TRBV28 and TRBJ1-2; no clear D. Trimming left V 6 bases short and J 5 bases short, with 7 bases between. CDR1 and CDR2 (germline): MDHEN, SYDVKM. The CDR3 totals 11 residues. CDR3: CASSLRYGYTF. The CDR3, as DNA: TGTGCCAGCAGCCTTCGGTATGGCTACACCTTC.

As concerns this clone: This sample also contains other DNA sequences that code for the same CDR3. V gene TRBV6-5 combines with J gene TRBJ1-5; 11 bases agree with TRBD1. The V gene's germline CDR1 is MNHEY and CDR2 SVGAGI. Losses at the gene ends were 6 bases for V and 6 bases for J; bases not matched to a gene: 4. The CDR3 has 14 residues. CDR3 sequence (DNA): TGTGCCAGCAGGGGGACAGGGGGGGGTCAGCCCCAGCATTTT. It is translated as CASRGTGGGQPQHF.

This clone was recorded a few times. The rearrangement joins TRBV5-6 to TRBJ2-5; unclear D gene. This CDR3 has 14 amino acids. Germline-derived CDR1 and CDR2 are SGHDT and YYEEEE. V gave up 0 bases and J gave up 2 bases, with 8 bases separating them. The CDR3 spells CASSLGQMQETQYF. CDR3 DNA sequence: TGTGCCAGCAGCTTGGGGCAGATGCAAGAGACCCAGTACTTC.

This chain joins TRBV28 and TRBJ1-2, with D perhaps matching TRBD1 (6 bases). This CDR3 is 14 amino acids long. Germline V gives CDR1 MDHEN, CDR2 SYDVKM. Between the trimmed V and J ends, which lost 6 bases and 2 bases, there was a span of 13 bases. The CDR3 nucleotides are TGTGCCAGCAGGCCGGGACACCTAAACTATGGCTACACCTTC. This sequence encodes CASRPGHLNYGYTF.

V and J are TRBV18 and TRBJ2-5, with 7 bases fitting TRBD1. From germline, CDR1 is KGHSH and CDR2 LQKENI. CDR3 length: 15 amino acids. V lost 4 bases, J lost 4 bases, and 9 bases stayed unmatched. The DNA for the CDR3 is TGTGCCAGCTCACTGTCCGGTGACAGGGCAGAGACCCAGTACTTC. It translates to CASSLSGDRAETQYF.

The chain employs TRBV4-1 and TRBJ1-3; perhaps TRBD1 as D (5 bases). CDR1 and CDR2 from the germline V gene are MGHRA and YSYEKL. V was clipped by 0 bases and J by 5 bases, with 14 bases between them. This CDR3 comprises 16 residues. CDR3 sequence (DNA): TGCGCCAGCAGCCAAGACCCAGGGATTAGGAGAAACACCATATATTTT. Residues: CASSQDPGIRRNTIYF.

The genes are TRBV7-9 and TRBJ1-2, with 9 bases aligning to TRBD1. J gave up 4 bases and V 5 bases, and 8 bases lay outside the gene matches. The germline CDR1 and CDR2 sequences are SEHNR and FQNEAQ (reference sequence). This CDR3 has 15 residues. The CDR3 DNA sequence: TGTGCCAGCAGCCCCCTGGACAGGGGACCCTATGGCTACACCTTC. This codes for CASSPLDRGPYGYTF. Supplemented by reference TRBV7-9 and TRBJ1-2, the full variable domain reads DTGVSQNPRHKITKRGQNVTFRCDPISEHNRLYWYRQTLGQGPEFLTYFQNEAQLEKSRLLSDRFSAERPKGSFSTLEIQRTEQGDSAMYLCASSPLDRGPYGYTFGSGTRLTVV.

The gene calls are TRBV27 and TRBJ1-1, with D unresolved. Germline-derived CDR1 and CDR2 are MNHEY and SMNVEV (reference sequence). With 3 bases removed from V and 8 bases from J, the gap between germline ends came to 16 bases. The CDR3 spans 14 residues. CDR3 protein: CASSFSGRVSEAFF. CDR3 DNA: TGTGCCAGCAGTTTCTCCGGGAGGGTATCGGAAGCTTTCTTT.

The CDR3: CASSGGTSGPASYEQYF. As DNA, the CDR3 is TGTGCCAGCAGCGGGGGTACTAGCGGGCCCGCCTCCTACGAGCAGTACTTC. The chain links TRBV7-9 to TRBJ2-7, with 9 bases fitting TRBD2. The J segment lost 0 bases and the V segment lost 5 bases, leaving 11 bases of the junction unmatched. The CDR3 runs to 17 residues. Germline V gene sequence: CDR1 SEHNR, CDR2 FQNEAQ (reference sequence).